The source of this TCR beta chain is a study of shared clonotypes between healthy human individuals. Study results and caveats: Richness estimates generally favored naive over memory subsets.

The protocol was immunoSEQ multiplex PCR, while the TCRdb copy is restricted to in-frame clones and leaves out a portion. The repertoire consists of 850,000 to 1,100,000 clones, with approximately 75% occurring once and the leading ten covering 0.89%. The CDR3 is 16 amino acids. The ends lost 0 bases at V and 2 bases at J; junction bases unmatched: 1. Germline values: CDR1 MNHNY, CDR2 SVGAGI (reference sequence). As regards this clone: Its antigen is unidentified. Within the sample, other DNA sequences also encode this same CDR3.

This TCR came from a man aged 18 to 30 in good health. Some clones in this sample may be carry-over from other donors' samples. The specimen was memory CD4+ T cells from PBMCs. Subset of the sample: CD45RA-negative fraction. The chain uses TRBV6-6 and TRBJ2-1; TRBD1 matches at 10 bases. This chain's CDR3 is CASSYSGQGAYNEQFF. The CDR3 region has the DNA TGTGCCAGCAGTTACTCCGGACAGGGGGCCTACAATGAGCAGTTCTTC.